This T cell receptor (beta chain) came from a study of T-cell memory formation after mild COVID-19. General study findings and limits: Chiefly within CM and EM were the contracting CD4+ clones; CD8+ ones were within EMRA. Confirmation of SARS-CoV-2 specificity was lacking for second-wave clones peaking day 37. A subset of responding clones appeared in pre-infection memory, suggesting cross-reactive memory joined.

The sample holds a few counts of this clonotype. Antigen unknown. Barcoded TCR alpha and TCR beta cDNA libraries with UMIs came from 5'RACE using constant-segment primers. TCRdb itself ran the 5' RACE reads through MiXCR, one entry per CDR3 protein. The table lists approximately 560,000 distinct CDR3 sequences, roughly 17% of them singletons, with 8.1% in the top ten. This sequence was found in an adult woman who had mild COVID-19 (a few samples of this study predate the infection). Cell type and time point are not known. Sequenced input: PBMCs or a T cell subset sorted from them (not recorded which).

CDR3 bases: TGCAGCGTCCAGGACGGACCGCGGTGGGCTTTCTTT. It translates to CSVQDGPRWAFF. The V gene is TRBV29-1, the J gene TRBJ1-1; D is unclear. Trimming pared 6 bases from V and 11 bases from J, leaving 19 bases between. The CDR3 has 12 residues. The germline V gene has CDR1 SQVTM and CDR2 ANQGSEA.